This T cell receptor (beta chain) was identified during a study of OX40 agonist ivuxolimab in advanced cancers. Study-wide points: Specificity for antigen went undetermined in the expanded peripheral T cells. Clonal expansion from baseline to week 6 occurred in both CD4+ and CD8+ T cells. Relative to CD4+ cells, CD8+ T cells on average had more expanded clones.

Germline CDR1 and CDR2: SGDLS and YYNGEE. The CDR3 has 16 amino acids. V lost 0 bases, J lost 7 bases, and 6 bases stayed unmatched. A remark on this clone: The antigen remains unidentified.

Data came from immunoSEQ multiplex PCR; TCRdb stores just in-frame clones and leaves some out. The data show approximately 82,000 clones, with just over 85% seen just once and around 4.1% held by the top ten. Patients were ineligible given autoimmune disease history or systemic immunosuppression. The J gene is TRBJ2-2, the V gene TRBV9, with 10 bases that match TRBD2. The specimen comprised CD4+ or CD8+ T cells sorted from blood, sampled in a trial of the OX40 agonist ivuxolimab. The origin of this receptor is an adult with an advanced solid tumor such as melanoma, head and neck, liver or kidney cancer. This chain's CDR3 is CASSVGLAGEGGELFF. For the CDR3, the DNA is TGTGCCAGCAGCGTAGGGCTAGCGGGAGAGGGCGGGGAGCTGTTTTTT.